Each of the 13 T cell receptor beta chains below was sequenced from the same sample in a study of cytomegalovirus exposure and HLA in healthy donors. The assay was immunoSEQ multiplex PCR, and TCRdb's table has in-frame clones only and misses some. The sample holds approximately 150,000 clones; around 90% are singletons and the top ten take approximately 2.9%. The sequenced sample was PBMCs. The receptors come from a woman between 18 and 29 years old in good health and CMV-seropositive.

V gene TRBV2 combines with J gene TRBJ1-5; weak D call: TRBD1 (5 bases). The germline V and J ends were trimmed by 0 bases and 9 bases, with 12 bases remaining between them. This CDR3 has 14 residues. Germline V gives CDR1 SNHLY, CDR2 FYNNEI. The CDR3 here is CASSEALQGGPQHF. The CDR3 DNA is TGTGCCAGCAGTGAAGCGCTTCAGGGAGGGCCCCAGCATTTT.

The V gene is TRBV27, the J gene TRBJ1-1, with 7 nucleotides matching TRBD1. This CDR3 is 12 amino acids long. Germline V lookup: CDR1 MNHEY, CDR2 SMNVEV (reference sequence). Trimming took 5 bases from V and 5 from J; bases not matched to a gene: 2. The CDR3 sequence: CASSKQGTEAFF. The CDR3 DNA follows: TGTGCCAGCAGTAAACAGGGGACTGAAGCTTTCTTT.

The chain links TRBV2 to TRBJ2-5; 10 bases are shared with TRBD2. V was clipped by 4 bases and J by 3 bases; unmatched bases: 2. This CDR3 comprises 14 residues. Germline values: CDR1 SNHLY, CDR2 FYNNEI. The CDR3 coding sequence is TGTGCCAGCAGTGCCGGACTAGCGGAAGAGACCCAGTACTTC. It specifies CASSAGLAEETQYF.

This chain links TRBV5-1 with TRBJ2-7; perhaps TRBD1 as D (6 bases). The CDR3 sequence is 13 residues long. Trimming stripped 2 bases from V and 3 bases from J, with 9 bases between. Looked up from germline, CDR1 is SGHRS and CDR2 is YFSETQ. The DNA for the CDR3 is TGCGCCAGCAGCTTCGGGACAAGCTACGAGCAGTACTTC. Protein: CASSFGTSYEQYF.

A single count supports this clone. The CDR3 sequence is CASSLGGVAGGGETQYF. In nucleotides, the CDR3 is TGTGCCAGCAGCTTGGGCGGGGTAGCGGGGGGTGGTGAGACCCAGTACTTC. V and J are TRBV7-6 and TRBJ2-5; 10 bases line up with TRBD2. Germline V gene sequence: CDR1 SGHVS, CDR2 FNYEAQ. Unmatched junction bases numbered 12, after V lost 3 bases and J lost 5 bases. The CDR3 loop spans 17 amino acids.

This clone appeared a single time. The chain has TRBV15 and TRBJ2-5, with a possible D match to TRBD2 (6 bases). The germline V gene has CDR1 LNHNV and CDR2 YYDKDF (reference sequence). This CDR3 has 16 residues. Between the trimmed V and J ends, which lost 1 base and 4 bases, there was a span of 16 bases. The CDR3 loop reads CATSRGPVGGRETQYF. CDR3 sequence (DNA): TGTGCCACCAGCAGAGGGCCGGTCGGAGGGAGAGAGACCCAGTACTTC.

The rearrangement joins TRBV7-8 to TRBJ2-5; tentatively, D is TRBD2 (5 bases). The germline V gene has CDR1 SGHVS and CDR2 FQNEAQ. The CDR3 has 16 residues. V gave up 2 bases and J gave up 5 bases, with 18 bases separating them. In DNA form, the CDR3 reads TGTGCCAGCAGCTTAAAAGTAACCCGGGAAGCGGAGACCCAGTACTTC. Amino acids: CASSLKVTREAETQYF.

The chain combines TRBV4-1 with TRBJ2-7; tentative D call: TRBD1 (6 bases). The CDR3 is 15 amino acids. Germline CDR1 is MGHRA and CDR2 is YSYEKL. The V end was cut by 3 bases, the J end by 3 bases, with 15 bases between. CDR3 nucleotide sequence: TGCGCCAGCAGCCAGGACAGCGACTTCTTCTACGAGCAGTACTTC. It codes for CASSQDSDFFYEQYF.

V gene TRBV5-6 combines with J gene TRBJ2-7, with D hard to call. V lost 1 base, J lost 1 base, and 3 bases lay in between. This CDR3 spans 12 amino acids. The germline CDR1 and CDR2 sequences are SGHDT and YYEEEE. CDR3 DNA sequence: TGTGCCAGCAGCTTGACTTCCTACGAGCAGTACTTC. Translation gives CASSLTSYEQYF.

The CDR3 spells CASTGQGVDTQYF. The CDR3 region has the DNA TGTGCCTCAACGGGACAGGGGGTAGATACGCAGTATTTT. This sequence joins TRBV10-3 and TRBJ2-3; 11 nucleotides match TRBD1. The germline gives CDR1 ENHRY, CDR2 SYGVKD. Unmatched junction bases numbered 6, after V lost 11 bases and J lost 5 bases. CDR3 length: 13 amino acids.

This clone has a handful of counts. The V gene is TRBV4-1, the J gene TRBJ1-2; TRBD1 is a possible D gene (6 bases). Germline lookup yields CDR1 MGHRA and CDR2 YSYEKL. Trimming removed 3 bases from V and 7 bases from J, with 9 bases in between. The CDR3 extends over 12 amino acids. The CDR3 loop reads CASSQGTSGYTF. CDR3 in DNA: TGCGCCAGCAGCCAGGGGACATCTGGCTACACCTTC.

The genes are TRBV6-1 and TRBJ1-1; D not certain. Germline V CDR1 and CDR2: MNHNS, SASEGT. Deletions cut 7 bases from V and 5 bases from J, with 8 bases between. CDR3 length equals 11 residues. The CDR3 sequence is CASIPGTEAFF. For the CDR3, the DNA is TGTGCCAGCATCCCGGGAACTGAAGCTTTCTTT.

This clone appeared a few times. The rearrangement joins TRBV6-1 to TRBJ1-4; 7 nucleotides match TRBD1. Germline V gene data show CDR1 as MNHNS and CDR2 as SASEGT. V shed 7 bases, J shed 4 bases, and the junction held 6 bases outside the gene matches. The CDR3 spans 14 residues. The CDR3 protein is CASTADRLNEKLFF. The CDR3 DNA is TGTGCCAGCACCGCGGACAGGCTTAATGAAAAACTGTTTTTT.